Listed here are 29 T cell receptor beta chains from one sample, sequenced in a study of T-cell reconstitution after alpha-beta-depleted transplantation in children (dated by TCRdb to about 2016). The treatment or condition label here, explained by the study, means: allogeneic hematopoietic cell transplantation with graft depleted of TCRalphabeta T cells and CD19 B cells. The library was obtained by PCR. This sample was sequenced with an Illumina HiSeq 2500. TCR libraries were prepared with molecular barcoding, using unique molecular identifiers to normalize TCRbeta repertoire quantification. TCRdb cleaned the public reads at Q25 with fastp, built clones with MiXCR and kept in-frame beta chains. CDR3 protein sequences are deduplicated, and each keeps its most common genes and DNA. Across this sample there are 500,000 to 650,000 distinct CDR3 sequences, with roughly 13% seen only once. Clones ranked in the top ten supply about 2% of the sample.

The specimen was PBMCs, mostly from graft donor cells, collected 360 days after TCRalphabeta/CD19-depleted stem cell transplant. Receptors were obtained from a male patient younger than 18 who had a stem cell transplant for acute myeloid leukemia, so the T cells may come from the graft donor.

V usage is TRBV6-5 and J usage is TRBJ2-7, with D perhaps assigned TRBD1 or TRBD2 (5 bases each). Trimming stripped 4 bases from V and 3 bases from J, with 13 bases between. Germline CDR1 reads MNHEY; CDR2 reads SVGAGI. The CDR3 spans 14 residues. CDR3 sequence: CASSFGTNLYEQYF. The CDR3 nucleotides are TGTGCCAGCAGTTTCGGGACGAACCTCTACGAGCAGTACTTC.

This clonotype came up many times. This chain uses TRBV9 with TRBJ2-5; 8 bases agree with TRBD2. Trimming at V came to 5 bases and at J to 5 bases, leaving 5 bases not matched to a gene. Germline V gene data show CDR1 as SGDLS and CDR2 as YYNGEE. The CDR3 has 13 amino acids. CDR3 sequence: CASRFIAGETQYF. The CDR3 DNA is TGTGCCAGCAGATTCATAGCGGGGGAGACCCAGTACTTC.

The gene calls are TRBV20-1 and TRBJ2-7; possible D gene TRBD1, 5 bases. This CDR3 is built from 14 residues. V dropped 2 bases and J dropped 4 bases, with 15 bases sitting between them. CDR1 and CDR2 from the germline V gene are DFQATT and SNEGSKA (reference sequence). CDR3 amino acids: CSARSRQQKYEQYF. CDR3 nucleotide sequence: TGCAGTGCTAGATCCCGACAGCAAAAGTACGAGCAGTACTTC.

This clonotype was seen many times. The rearrangement uses TRBV12-3 or TRBV12-4 and TRBJ1-2; TRBD1 matches 8 bases. The length of the CDR3 is 14 residues. V trimming: 5 bases; J trimming: 2 bases; junction bases outside the gene matches: 4. The CDR3 region is CASSPRTGNYGYTF. The CDR3 region has the DNA TGTGCCAGCAGTCCCCGGACAGGGAACTATGGCTACACCTTC.

This clonotype came up a few times. The CDR3 is CASSGKWSGTLRTYNEQFF. The DNA of the CDR3 is TGTGCCAGCAGTGGGAAGTGGAGCGGGACCCTGCGCACCTACAATGAGCAGTTCTTC. The V gene is TRBV25-1, the J gene TRBJ2-1; 7 positions match TRBD2. V lost 4 bases and J lost 2; bases outside the gene matches: 17. CDR1 is MGHDK and CDR2 is SYGVNS in the germline V gene. The CDR3 covers 19 residues.

This clonotype was found a few times. The chain links TRBV7-9 to TRBJ2-3; a weak D match, TRBD1 (7 bases). CDR3 length: 15 residues. The V end lost 5 bases, the J end lost 1 base, and 13 bases lay between the germline ends. Germline CDR1 and CDR2: SEHNR and FQNEAQ (reference sequence). The CDR3, as DNA: TGTGCCAGCAGCCTCCAGGGGGGAGGCACAGATACGCAGTATTTT. Translation gives CASSLQGGGTDTQYF.

This sequence joins TRBV20-1 and TRBJ2-5; 8 positions agree with TRBD1. This CDR3 region has 13 residues. Germline-derived CDR1 and CDR2 are DFQATT and SNEGSKA (reference sequence). V dropped 3 bases and J dropped 4; count of bases not matched to a gene: 4. CDR3 sequence: CSARDRDGETQYF. The CDR3 DNA reads as TGCAGTGCTAGGGACAGGGATGGAGAGACCCAGTACTTC.

This clonotype was seen only a few times. The V call is TRBV7-3, the J call TRBJ1-1; TRBD1 might be the D (6 bases). Looked up from germline, CDR1 is SGHTA and CDR2 is FQGTGA. This CDR3 has 13 amino acids. Trimming pared 3 bases from V and 4 bases from J, leaving 9 bases between. The CDR3 sequence: CASSLGAGTEAFF. As DNA, the CDR3 is TGTGCCAGCAGCTTGGGGGCGGGCACTGAAGCTTTCTTT.

In this sample, this clonotype turned up many times. The J gene is TRBJ2-7, the V gene TRBV29-1; TRBD2 agrees at 10 bases. This CDR3 is built from 13 residues. Germline assignment: CDR1 SQVTM and CDR2 ANQGSEA. V shed 4 bases and J 4 bases; nucleotides not matched to a gene: 4. CDR3 in DNA: TGCAGCGTTGTAACAGCGGGAGGGTACGAGCAGTACTTC. Translated: CSVVTAGGYEQYF.

This clonotype was counted between two and nine times. The chain has TRBV7-6 and TRBJ2-3; D could derive from TRBD1 or TRBD2 (5 bases each). V shed 4 bases and J shed 1 base, with 15 bases lying between them. The germline CDR1 and CDR2 sequences are SGHVS and FNYEAQ. CDR3 length: 16 residues. The CDR3 here is CASSYPGGAGTDTQYF. The CDR3 region has the DNA TGTGCCAGCAGCTACCCTGGGGGAGCGGGCACAGATACGCAGTATTTT. The variable domain in full, with the rest retrieved from reference TRBV7-6 and TRBJ2-3, is GAGVSQSPRYKVTKRGQDVALRCDPISGHVSLYWYRQALGQGPEFLTYFNYEAQQDKSGLPNDRFSAERPEGSISTLTIQRTEQRDSAMYRCASSYPGGAGTDTQYFGPGTRLTVL.

This clonotype was seen just once. A much larger clone sits a single nucleotide away, making a read error possible. This chain uses TRBV5-1 with TRBJ2-7; D is tentatively TRBD1 or TRBD2 (6 bases each). This CDR3 region has 13 residues. Germline-derived CDR1 and CDR2 are SGHRS and YFSETQ. The CDR3 protein is CASRSLGGYELYF. The CDR3 nucleotides read TGCGCCAGCAGGAGTCTGGGGGGCTACGAGCTGTACTTC.

This clonotype was observed a few times. The J gene is TRBJ1-1, the V gene TRBV5-1; 9 bases map to TRBD1. V was clipped by 4 bases and J by 0 bases; unmatched bases: 10. The CDR3 extends over 17 amino acids. Germline V gene data show CDR1 as SGHRS and CDR2 as YFSETQ. The chain's CDR3 is CASSARDRVYLNTEAFF. The CDR3 nucleotides are TGCGCCAGCAGCGCCCGGGACAGGGTATATTTGAACACTGAAGCTTTCTTT. Variable domain in full (rest from reference TRBV5-1 and TRBJ1-1): KAGVTQTPRYLIKTRGQQVTLSCSPISGHRSVSWYQQTPGQGLQFLFEYFSETQRNKGNFPGRFSGRQFSNSRSEMNVSTLELGDSALYLCASSARDRVYLNTEAFFGQGTRLTVV.

This clonotype was picked up many times. This sequence joins TRBV18 and TRBJ2-6; no definite D call. This CDR3 has 15 amino acids. Germline values: CDR1 KGHSH, CDR2 LQKENI. The V and J ends lost 3 bases and 1 base respectively, with 7 bases between them. The DNA for the CDR3 is TGTGCCAGCTCACCTTCTTTATCTGGGGCCAACGTCCTGACTTTC. Its translation: CASSPSLSGANVLTF.

This clonotype was recorded at least ten times. The chain uses TRBV29-1 and TRBJ2-7; D might be TRBD2 (5 bases). V was clipped by 6 bases and J by 6 bases, with 9 bases between them. CDR1 SQVTM and CDR2 ANQGSEA come from the germline V gene. The CDR3 spans 10 residues. The CDR3 nucleotides are TGCAGCGTGAGGGTTGGCGAGCAGTACTTC. Its protein is CSVRVGEQYF.

The chain is built from TRBV20-1 and TRBJ2-3; the D is unclear. CDR1 and CDR2 from the germline V gene are DFQATT and SNEGSKA (reference sequence). The V end lost 1 base, the J end lost 0 bases, and 8 bases lay between the germline ends. The CDR3 consists of 14 residues. The CDR3 coding sequence is TGCAGTGCTAGAGTCCCAGTTAGCACAGATACGCAGTATTTT. Translation: CSARVPVSTDTQYF.

This clonotype was seen a single time. The chain couples TRBV19 to TRBJ2-5; TRBD2 aligns across 8 bases. The J segment lost 4 bases and the V segment lost 7 bases, leaving 11 bases of the junction unmatched. The CDR3 consists of 15 residues. Germline CDR1 is LNHDA and CDR2 is SQIVND (reference sequence). CDR3 sequence reads: CASTLNLAGGETQYF. The CDR3 region has the DNA TGTGCCAGTACCTTAAACCTGGCGGGAGGAGAGACCCAGTACTTC.

This clonotype was seen more than once but under ten times. CDR3 sequence: CASSVGTSGRNTQYF. For the CDR3, the DNA is TGTGCCAGCAGTGTCGGGACTAGCGGGAGAAATACGCAGTATTTT. The rearrangement joins TRBV27 to TRBJ2-3, with TRBD2 identical over 14 bases. The ends lost 5 bases at V and 7 bases at J; junction bases unmatched: 5. CDR1 and CDR2 (germline): MNHEY, SMNVEV (reference sequence). The CDR3 totals 15 residues.

This clonotype was observed a handful of times. J is TRBJ2-4 and V is TRBV28; D assignment may be TRBD1 or TRBD2 (5 bases each). This CDR3 has 16 residues. The germline gives CDR1 MDHEN, CDR2 SYDVKM. V was pared by 0 bases and J by 4 bases, with 13 bases between. In nucleotides, the CDR3 is TGTGCCAGCAGTTTATGGAGGGACGCTAGGAAAAACATTCAGTACTTC. As protein: CASSLWRDARKNIQYF.

The chain couples TRBV20-1 to TRBJ2-5, with 7 bases aligning to TRBD2. In germline, CDR1 is DFQATT, CDR2 SNEGSKA (reference sequence). This CDR3 is 14 amino acids long. The V gene end was trimmed by 2 bases and the J gene end by 1 base; junction bases not matched to a gene: 4. DNA of the CDR3: TGCAGTGCTAGAAGGCCTAGCGGCCAAGAGACCCAGTACTTC. It codes for CSARRPSGQETQYF.

The chain couples TRBV27 to TRBJ2-2, with 7 positions matching TRBD2. With 5 bases clipped from V and 4 bases from J, the junction kept 16 bases outside the gene matches. From germline, CDR1 is MNHEY and CDR2 SMNVEV (reference sequence). This CDR3 has 18 amino acids. The CDR3 nucleotides are TGTGCCAGCAGTCCCCTTGTCCGGGGGGACCTAAGCACCGGGGAGCTGTTTTTT. This sequence encodes CASSPLVRGDLSTGELFF.

This clonotype was seen repeatedly, ten times or more. The V call is TRBV7-9, the J call TRBJ2-3, with D uncertain. The CDR3 consists of 13 residues. V was trimmed by 4 bases and J by 7 bases, leaving 12 bases between them. Germline loops: CDR1 SEHNR, CDR2 FQNEAQ (reference sequence). The CDR3 nucleotides read TGTGCCAGCAGCTCGGGCTTTCGTAATACGCAGTATTTT. It codes for CASSSGFRNTQYF.

Ten or more counts support this clonotype. The CDR3 here is CASSDWASGNRETQYF. DNA for the CDR3: TGTGCCAGCAGTGACTGGGCTAGCGGGAATCGAGAGACCCAGTACTTC. This sequence joins TRBV2 and TRBJ2-5, with TRBD2 identical over 9 bases. The CDR3 extends over 16 amino acids. Germline CDR1 SNHLY, CDR2 FYNNEI. Trimming cost V 3 bases and J 4 bases; bases outside gene matches: 9.

This clonotype was observed at least ten times. The V call is TRBV5-1, the J call TRBJ2-3, with TRBD1 matching over 7 bases. This CDR3 has 15 amino acids. Looked up from germline, CDR1 is SGHRS and CDR2 is YFSETQ. V trimming: 4 bases; J trimming: 0 bases; junction bases outside the gene matches: 5. The CDR3 coding sequence is TGCGCCAGCAGCACCCAGGGGGTGAGCACAGATACGCAGTATTTT. Translation gives CASSTQGVSTDTQYF.

This clonotype has more than one count but fewer than ten. The chain carries TRBV12-3 or TRBV12-4 and TRBJ2-5; D may be TRBD1 (5 bases). V lost 3 bases, J lost 2 bases, and 13 bases lay in between. The CDR3 runs to 15 residues. CDR3 protein: CASSFWGFGQETQYF. In DNA form, the CDR3 reads TGTGCCAGCAGTTTTTGGGGCTTCGGGCAAGAGACCCAGTACTTC.

This clonotype was seen a few times. This chain joins TRBV20-1 and TRBJ2-1; D is unresolved. Germline V gene sequence: CDR1 DFQATT, CDR2 SNEGSKA (reference sequence). This CDR3 is built from 10 residues. The V end was cut by 4 bases, the J end by 8 bases, with 6 bases between. This chain's CDR3 is CSATLHEQFF. CDR3 sequence (DNA): TGCAGTGCTACTCTCCATGAGCAGTTCTTC.

This clonotype was seen at least ten times. The V call is TRBV20-1, the J call TRBJ2-7, with a possible D match to TRBD2 (6 bases). The CDR3 extends over 12 amino acids. CDR1 is DFQATT, CDR2 SNEGSKA, per germline (reference sequence). Trimming left V 8 bases short and J 0 bases short, with 11 bases between. CDR3 sequence reads: CSPTSISYEQYF. CDR3 nucleotides: TGCAGTCCGACTAGTATCTCCTACGAGCAGTACTTC.

This clonotype was counted only a few times. The chain employs TRBV4-2 and TRBJ2-1; a weak D match, TRBD2 (5 bases). Germline lookup yields CDR1 LGHNA and CDR2 YNFKEQ. The CDR3 runs 16 residues. Trimming removed 0 bases at V and 5 bases at J, with 14 bases between. The CDR3 sequence: CASSQDWSGLDNEQFF. In DNA, the CDR3 is TGTGCCAGCAGCCAAGATTGGAGCGGACTTGACAATGAGCAGTTCTTC.

This clonotype has just a few counts. The J gene is TRBJ2-7, the V gene TRBV27; no clear D gene. This CDR3 has 14 amino acids. V lost 3 bases and J lost 1, with 10 bases in between. Germline lookup yields CDR1 MNHEY and CDR2 SMNVEV (reference sequence). The CDR3 region has the DNA TGTGCCAGCAGTTTCTACTGCTGTTCCTACGAGCAGTACTTC. It encodes CASSFYCCSYEQYF.

This chain links TRBV7-2 with TRBJ2-5; no firm D call. The CDR3 has 15 amino acids. V lost 2 bases and J lost 4, with 14 bases in between. Looked up from germline, CDR1 is SGHTA and CDR2 is FQGNSA. The CDR3 sequence is CASSLHMVFGETQYF. DNA of the CDR3: TGTGCCAGCAGCTTACACATGGTTTTTGGAGAGACCCAGTACTTC.